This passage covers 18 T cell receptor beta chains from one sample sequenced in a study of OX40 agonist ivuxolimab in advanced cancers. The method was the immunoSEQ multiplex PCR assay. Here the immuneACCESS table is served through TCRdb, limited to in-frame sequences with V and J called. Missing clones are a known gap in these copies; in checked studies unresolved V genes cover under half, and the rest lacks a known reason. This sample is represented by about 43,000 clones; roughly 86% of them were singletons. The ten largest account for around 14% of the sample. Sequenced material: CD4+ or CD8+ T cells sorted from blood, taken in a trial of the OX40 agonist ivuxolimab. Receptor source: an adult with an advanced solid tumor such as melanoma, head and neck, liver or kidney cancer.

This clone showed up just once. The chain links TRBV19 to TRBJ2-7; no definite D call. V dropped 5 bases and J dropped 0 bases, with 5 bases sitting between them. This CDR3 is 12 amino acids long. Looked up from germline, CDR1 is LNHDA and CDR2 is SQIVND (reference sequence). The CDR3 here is CASSYGSYEQYF. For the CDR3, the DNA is TGTGCCAGTAGTTATGGCTCCTACGAGCAGTACTTC.

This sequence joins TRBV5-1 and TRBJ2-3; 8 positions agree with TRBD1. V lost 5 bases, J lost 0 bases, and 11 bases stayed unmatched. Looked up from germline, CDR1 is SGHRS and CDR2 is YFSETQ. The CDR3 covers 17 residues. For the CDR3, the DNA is TGCGCCAGCAGACAACCGGGACAGGACCCTAGCACAGATACGCAGTATTTT. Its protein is CASRQPGQDPSTDTQYF.

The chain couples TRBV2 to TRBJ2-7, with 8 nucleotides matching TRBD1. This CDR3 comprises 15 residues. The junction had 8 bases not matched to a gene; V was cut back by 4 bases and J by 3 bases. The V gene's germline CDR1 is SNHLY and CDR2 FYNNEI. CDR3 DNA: TGTGCCAGCAGTGCCCCCTTACAGGGGGTCTACGAGCAGTACTTC. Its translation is CASSAPLQGVYEQYF.

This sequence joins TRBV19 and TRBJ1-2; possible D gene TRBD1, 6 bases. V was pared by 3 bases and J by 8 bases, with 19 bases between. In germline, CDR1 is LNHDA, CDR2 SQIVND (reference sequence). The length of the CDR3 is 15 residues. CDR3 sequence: CASSIITGTSGGYTF. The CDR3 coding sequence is TGTGCCAGTAGTATCATTACAGGGACCTCTGGGGGCTACACCTTC.

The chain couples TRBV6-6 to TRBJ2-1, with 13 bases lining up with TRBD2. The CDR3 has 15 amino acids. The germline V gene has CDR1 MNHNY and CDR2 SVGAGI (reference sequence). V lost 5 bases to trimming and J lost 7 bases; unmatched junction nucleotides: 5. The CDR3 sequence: CASSQLAGGLNEQFF. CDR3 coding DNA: TGTGCCAGCAGTCAACTAGCGGGGGGGCTTAATGAGCAGTTCTTC.

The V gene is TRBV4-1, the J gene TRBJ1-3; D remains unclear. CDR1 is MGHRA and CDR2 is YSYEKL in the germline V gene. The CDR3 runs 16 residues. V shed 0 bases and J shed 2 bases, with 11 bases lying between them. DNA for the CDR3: TGCGCCAGCAGCCAAGATATGGTGGACCCTGGAAACACCATATATTTT. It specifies CASSQDMVDPGNTIYF.

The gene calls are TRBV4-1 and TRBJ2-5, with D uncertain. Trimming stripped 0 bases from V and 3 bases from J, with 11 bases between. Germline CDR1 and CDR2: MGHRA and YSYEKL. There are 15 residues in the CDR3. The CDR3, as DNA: TGCGCCAGCAGCCAAGATCATGGCAGGAAAGAGACCCAGTACTTC. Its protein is CASSQDHGRKETQYF.

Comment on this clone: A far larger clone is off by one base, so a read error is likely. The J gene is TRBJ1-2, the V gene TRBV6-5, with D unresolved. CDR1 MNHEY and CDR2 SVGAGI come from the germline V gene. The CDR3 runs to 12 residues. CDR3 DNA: TGTGCCATCAGTGTCGGTGAAGCCGGCTACACCTTC. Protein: CAISVGEAGYTF.

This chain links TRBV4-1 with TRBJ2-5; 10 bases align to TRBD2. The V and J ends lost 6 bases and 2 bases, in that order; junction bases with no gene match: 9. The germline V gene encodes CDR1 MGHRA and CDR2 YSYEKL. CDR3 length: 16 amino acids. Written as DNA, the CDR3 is TGCGCCAGCAGACTTACTAGCGGGGAGTTACAAGAGACCCAGTACTTC. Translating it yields CASRLTSGELQETQYF.

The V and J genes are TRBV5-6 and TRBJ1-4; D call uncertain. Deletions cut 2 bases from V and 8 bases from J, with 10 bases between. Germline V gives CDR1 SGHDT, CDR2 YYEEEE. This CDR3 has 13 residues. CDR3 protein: CASSFGLGEKLFF. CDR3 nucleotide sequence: TGTGCCAGCAGCTTCGGACTGGGGGAAAAACTGTTTTTT.

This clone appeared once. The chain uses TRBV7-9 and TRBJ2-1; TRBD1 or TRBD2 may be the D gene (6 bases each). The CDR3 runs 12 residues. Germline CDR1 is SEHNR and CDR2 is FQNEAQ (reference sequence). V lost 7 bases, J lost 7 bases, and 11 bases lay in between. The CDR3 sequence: CASTRGGNEQFF. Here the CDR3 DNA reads TGTGCCAGCACCCGAGGGGGGAATGAGCAGTTCTTC.

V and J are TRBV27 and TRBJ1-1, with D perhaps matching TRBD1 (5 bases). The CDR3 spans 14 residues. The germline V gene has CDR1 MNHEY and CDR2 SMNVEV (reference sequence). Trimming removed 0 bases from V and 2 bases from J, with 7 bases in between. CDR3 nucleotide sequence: TGTGCCAGCAGTTTATCCGGGGGTAACACTGAAGCTTTCTTT. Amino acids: CASSLSGGNTEAFF.

CDR3: CASSPLSGGRTEAFF. The CDR3 DNA follows: TGCGCCAGCAGCCCCCTGTCGGGGGGTAGGACTGAAGCTTTCTTT. The chain combines TRBV4-1 with TRBJ1-1; perhaps TRBD1 as D (5 bases). Trimming pared 4 bases from V and 5 bases from J, leaving 17 bases between. CDR1 and CDR2 (germline): MGHRA, YSYEKL. The CDR3 runs 15 residues.

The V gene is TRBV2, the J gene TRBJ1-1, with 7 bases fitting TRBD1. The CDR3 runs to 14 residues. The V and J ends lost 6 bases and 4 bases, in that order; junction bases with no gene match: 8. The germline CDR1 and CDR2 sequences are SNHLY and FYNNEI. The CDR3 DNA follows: TGTGCCAGCAGGGCAGGGGGTTGGGGCACTGAAGCTTTCTTT. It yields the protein CASRAGGWGTEAFF.

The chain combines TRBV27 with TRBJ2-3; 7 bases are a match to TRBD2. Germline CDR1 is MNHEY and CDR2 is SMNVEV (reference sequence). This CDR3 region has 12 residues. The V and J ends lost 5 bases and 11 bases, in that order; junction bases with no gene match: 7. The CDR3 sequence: CASSPLTGGQYF. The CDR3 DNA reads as TGTGCCAGCAGTCCGCTTACGGGGGGGCAGTATTTT.

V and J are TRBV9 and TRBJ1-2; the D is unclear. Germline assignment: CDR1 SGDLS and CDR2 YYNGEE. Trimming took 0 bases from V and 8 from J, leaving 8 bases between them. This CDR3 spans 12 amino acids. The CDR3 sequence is CASSVGAVGYTF. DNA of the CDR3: TGTGCCAGCAGCGTAGGGGCAGTCGGCTACACCTTC.

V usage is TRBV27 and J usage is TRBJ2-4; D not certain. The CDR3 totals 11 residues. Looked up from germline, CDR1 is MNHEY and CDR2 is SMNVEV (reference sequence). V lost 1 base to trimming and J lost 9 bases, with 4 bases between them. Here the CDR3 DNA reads TGTGCCAGCAGTTTATATGGCATTCAGTACTTC. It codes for CASSLYGIQYF.

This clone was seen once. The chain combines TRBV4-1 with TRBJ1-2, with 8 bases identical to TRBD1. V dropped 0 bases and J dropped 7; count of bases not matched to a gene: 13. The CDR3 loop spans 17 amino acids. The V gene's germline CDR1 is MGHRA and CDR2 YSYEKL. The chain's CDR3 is CASSQDQGAGESGGYTF. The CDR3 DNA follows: TGCGCCAGCAGCCAAGATCAGGGGGCAGGGGAGTCTGGTGGCTACACCTTC.